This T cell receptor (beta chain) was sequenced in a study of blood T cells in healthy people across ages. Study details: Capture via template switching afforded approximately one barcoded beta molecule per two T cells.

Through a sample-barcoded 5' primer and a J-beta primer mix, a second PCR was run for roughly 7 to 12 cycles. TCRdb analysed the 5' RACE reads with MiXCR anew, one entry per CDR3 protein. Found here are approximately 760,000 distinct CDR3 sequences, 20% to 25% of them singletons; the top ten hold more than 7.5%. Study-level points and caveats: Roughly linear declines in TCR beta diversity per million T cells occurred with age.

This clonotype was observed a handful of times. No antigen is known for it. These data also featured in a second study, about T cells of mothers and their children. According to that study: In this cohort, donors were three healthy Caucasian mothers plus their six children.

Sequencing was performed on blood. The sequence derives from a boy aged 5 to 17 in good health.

CDR3 in DNA: TGTGCCAGCAGCTTAGGCCTAAAACCGCTCGAGCAGTACTTC. Translated, it gives CASSLGLKPLEQYF. The rearrangement joins TRBV13 to TRBJ2-7, with D unresolved. Between the trimmed V and J ends, which lost 0 bases and 6 bases, there was a span of 12 bases. The germline gives CDR1 PRHDT, CDR2 FYEKMQ (reference sequence). This CDR3 has 14 amino acids.